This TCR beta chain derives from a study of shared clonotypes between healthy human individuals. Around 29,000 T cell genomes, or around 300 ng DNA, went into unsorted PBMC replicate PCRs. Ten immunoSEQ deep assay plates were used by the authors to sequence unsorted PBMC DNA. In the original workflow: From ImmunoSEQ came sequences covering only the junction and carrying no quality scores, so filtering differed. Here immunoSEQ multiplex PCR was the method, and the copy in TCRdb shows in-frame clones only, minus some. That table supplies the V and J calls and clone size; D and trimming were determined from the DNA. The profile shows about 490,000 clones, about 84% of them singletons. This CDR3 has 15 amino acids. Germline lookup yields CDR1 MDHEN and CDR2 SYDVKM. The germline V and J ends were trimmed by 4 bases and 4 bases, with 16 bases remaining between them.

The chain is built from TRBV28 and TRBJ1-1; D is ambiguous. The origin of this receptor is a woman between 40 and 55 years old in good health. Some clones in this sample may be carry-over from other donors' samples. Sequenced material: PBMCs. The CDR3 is CASSWTPSYTTEAFF. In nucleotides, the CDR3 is TGTGCCAGCAGTTGGACCCCTTCATATACCACTGAAGCTTTCTTT.